This T cell receptor (beta chain) derives from a study of vaccination and CD4 T cells after COVID-19. The CDR3 contains 16 residues. Germline V CDR1 and CDR2: SGHRS, YFSETQ. The V gene lost 0 bases and the J gene lost 1 base, with 13 bases spanning the gap. As to treatment: approximately nine-day PBMC culture with coronavirus spike peptide pools or control peptides (ViraFEST assay). With 10 ug/ml peptide pools and roughly 10 IU/ml IL-2, PBMCs were cultured at about 2 million per well. The authors isolated CD4+ T cells by negative selection after approximately ten days of culture. This clonotype appeared a few times. Its antigen is still unknown. Whole-study results and caveats: Post-vaccination, and not before, a median approximately 86% of reactive clones appeared in convalescent patients.

The study sequenced cultured CD4+ T cell DNA using the Oncomine TCR Beta short-read assay. TCRdb re-derived calls from the PCR reads in MiXCR, one entry per CDR3 protein. This table holds approximately 23,000 distinct CDR3 sequences, 30% to 35% found once. The receptor was isolated from a human donor with COVID-19. The chain couples TRBV5-1 to TRBJ1-1; D is perhaps TRBD1 (5 bases). What was sequenced was cultured CD4+ T cells from blood. The CDR3 DNA sequence: TGCGCCAGCAGCTTGGAATTAGGGGCGAGGAACACTGAAGCTTTCTTT. As protein: CASSLELGARNTEAFF.